These 10 T cell receptor beta chains were sequenced from one sample in a study of early T cells in non-severe SARS-CoV-2 infection. TCRdb reanalysed the 5' RACE reads using MiXCR and keeps one entry per CDR3 protein. The sample holds under 35,000 distinct CDR3 sequences, roughly 5.4% seen once. The sequencing sample was made of whole blood. Receptors were obtained from an adult who was a healthcare worker with PCR-confirmed SARS-CoV-2 infection or an uninfected control (not recorded which).

The gene calls are TRBV7-6 and TRBJ2-4; weak D call: TRBD1 (6 bases). V lost 1 base and J 7 bases, leaving 17 bases between the germline ends. Germline V gives CDR1 SGHVS, CDR2 FNYEAQ. The CDR3 covers 16 residues. The CDR3: CASSLVQGVGQNIQYF. The CDR3 DNA sequence: TGTGCCAGCAGCTTAGTACAGGGTGTCGGTCAGAACATTCAGTACTTC.

This clonotype was recorded a few times. The chain couples TRBV12-3 or TRBV12-4 to TRBJ1-1; 7 bases are shared with TRBD1. The CDR3 runs to 14 residues. J lost 6 bases, V lost 3 bases, and 7 bases had no gene match. CDR3 sequence: CASSLRGPGSEAFF. CDR3 bases: TGTGCCAGCAGTTTGAGGGGGCCTGGATCTGAAGCTTTCTTT.

This clonotype was detected many times. The gene calls are TRBV6-1 and TRBJ2-7; D may correspond to TRBD1 or TRBD2 (5 bases each). In germline, CDR1 is MNHNS, CDR2 SASEGT. The CDR3 is 15 residues long. The V and J ends lost 4 bases and 2 bases respectively, with 15 bases between them. CDR3 residues: CASSVSSGPPYEQYF. The CDR3 DNA reads TGTGCCAGCAGTGTTTCCTCGGGGCCCCCCTACGAGCAGTACTTC.

This clonotype was recorded at least ten times. The chain employs TRBV3-1 and TRBJ1-3, with a weak D call TRBD1 (6 bases). The germline V gene encodes CDR1 LGHDT and CDR2 YNNKEL (reference sequence). V was clipped by 3 bases and J by 0 bases, with 9 bases between them. This CDR3 spans 15 amino acids. DNA of the CDR3: TGTGCCAGCAGCCACCGACAGGCCTCTGGAAACACCATATATTTT. Protein sequence: CASSHRQASGNTIYF.

This clonotype was observed many times. This chain connects TRBV28 to TRBJ1-1, with D hard to call. The CDR3 sequence is 14 residues long. V lost 2 bases and J lost 5, with 12 bases in between. The germline gives CDR1 MDHEN, CDR2 SYDVKM. CDR3 in amino acids: CASSLISSRTEAFF. CDR3 nucleotides: TGTGCCAGCAGTTTAATCAGTTCTCGAACTGAAGCTTTCTTT.

The V call is TRBV6-2 or TRBV6-3, the J call TRBJ2-1, with D maybe TRBD2 (6 bases). CDR3 length equals 13 residues. From germline, CDR1 is MNHEY and CDR2 SVGEGT. V lost 3 bases and J lost 8, with 11 bases in between. The CDR3 DNA reads TGTGCCAGCAGTTATCGGGAGCTCGATGAGCAGTTCTTC. Amino acid sequence: CASSYRELDEQFF.

This clonotype was detected many times. This chain joins TRBV28 and TRBJ1-4, with 9 positions matching TRBD1. V shed 3 bases, J shed 7 bases, and the junction held 15 bases outside the gene matches. Germline loops: CDR1 MDHEN, CDR2 SYDVKM. The CDR3 loop spans 18 amino acids. CDR3 residues: CASSFSPYSGTGTEKLFF. The CDR3, as DNA: TGTGCCAGCAGTTTCTCCCCCTATTCCGGGACAGGGACTGAAAAACTGTTTTTT. Variable domain in full (rest from reference TRBV28 and TRBJ1-4): DVKVTQSSRYLVKRTGEKVFLECVQDMDHENMFWYRQDPGLGLRLIYFSYDVKMKEKGDIPEGYSVSREKKERFSLILESASTNQTSMYLCASSFSPYSGTGTEKLFFGSGTQLSVL.

CDR3 residues: CASSQSRNSYEQYF. In DNA, the CDR3 is TGCGCCAGCAGCCAATCGAGGAACTCCTACGAGCAGTACTTC. This chain connects TRBV4-3 to TRBJ2-7; D is uncertain. Trimming took off 2 bases at V and 0 bases at J, with 8 bases between the two ends. The CDR3 length is 14 residues. Germline CDR1 is LGHNA and CDR2 is YSLEER.

This clonotype was counted many times. This rearrangement joins TRBV19 to TRBJ2-1; the match to TRBD2 covers 7 bases. J was trimmed by 6 bases and V by 6 bases; bases with no gene match: 8. Germline CDR1 LNHDA, CDR2 SQIVND (reference sequence). This CDR3 has 14 residues. This CDR3 reads CASRWRERTNEQFF. The CDR3 DNA reads as TGTGCCAGTAGATGGCGGGAGAGAACCAATGAGCAGTTCTTC.

Many counts were recorded for this clonotype. V and J are TRBV9 and TRBJ1-3; D is unresolved. CDR1 and CDR2 (germline): SGDLS, YYNGEE. Trimming cost V 3 bases and J 0 bases, with 10 bases left between them. The CDR3 is 15 amino acids. CDR3 region: CASSGELYSGNTIYF. CDR3 DNA sequence: TGTGCCAGCAGCGGGGAGCTCTACTCTGGAAACACCATATATTTT.